These 29 T cell receptor beta chains came from one sample sequenced in a study of blood T cells in healthy people across ages. A J-beta primer mix and a sample-barcoded 5' primer were used in a second PCR of about 6 to 12 cycles. TCRdb reprocessed the 5' RACE reads via MiXCR and lists one record per CDR3 protein. The sample lists approximately 790,000 distinct CDR3 sequences, approximately 59% occurring once. The sequenced sample was blood. The receptors derive from a man aged 30 to 45 in good health.

The V gene is TRBV21-1, the J gene TRBJ1-2. TRBV21-1 is designated a pseudogene. This CDR3 region has 15 residues. The CDR3 DNA reads TGTGCCAGCAGCAAAACCCTTCGCAATAACTATGGCTACACCTTC. Translation gives CASSKTLRNNYGYTF.

The J gene is TRBJ2-3, the V gene TRBV5-1; 8 nucleotides agree with TRBD2. This CDR3 is built from 14 residues. V was pared by 7 bases and J by 0 bases, with 4 bases of the junction left unmatched. Germline V gene sequence: CDR1 SGHRS, CDR2 YFSETQ. CDR3 in amino acids: CASRGLVSTDTQYF. CDR3 DNA sequence: TGCGCCAGCCGGGGACTAGTGAGCACAGATACGCAGTATTTT.

This chain joins TRBV12-3 or TRBV12-4 and TRBJ2-1; possibly TRBD1 or TRBD2 for D (5 bases each). The CDR3 is made up of 15 amino acids. The V end lost 7 bases, the J end lost 5 bases, and 18 bases lay between the germline ends. The CDR3 bases are TGTGCCAGCACCTCTCAATCAGGGAGCCACAATGAGCAGTTCTTC. This translates into CASTSQSGSHNEQFF.

The chain combines TRBV7-9 with TRBJ1-1, with D hard to call. The CDR3 is 12 residues long. V lost 1 base, J lost 7 bases, and 7 bases lay in between. Germline CDR1 is SEHNR and CDR2 is FQNEAQ (reference sequence). CDR3: CASSLVNGEAFF. In nucleotides, the CDR3 is TGTGCCAGCAGCTTAGTAAACGGTGAAGCTTTCTTT.

The V call is TRBV27, the J call TRBJ2-7; perhaps TRBD2 as D (9 bases). The CDR3 spans 15 residues. Germline values: CDR1 MNHEY, CDR2 SMNVEV (reference sequence). Trimming stripped 6 bases from V and 7 bases from J, with 22 bases between. CDR3 bases: TGTGCCAGCAGCCGCCGGGACAGGCTAGCGGGGGAGCAGTACTTC. Translation gives CASSRRDRLAGEQYF.

J is TRBJ1-5 and V is TRBV11-2; no firm D call. V was clipped by 4 bases and J by 3 bases, with 13 bases between them. Germline values: CDR1 SGHAT, CDR2 FQNNGV. The length of the CDR3 is 15 residues. The CDR3 nucleotides are TGTGCCAGCAGCTCACAGCTAGGAATCAATCAGCCCCAGCATTTT. This encodes CASSSQLGINQPQHF. Full variable domain (missing parts from reference TRBV11-2 and TRBJ1-5): EAGVAQSPRYKIIEKRQSVAFWCNPISGHATLYWYQQILGQGPKLLIQFQNNGVVDDSQLPKDRFSAERLKGVDSTLKIQPAKLEDSAVYLCASSSQLGINQPQHFGDGTRLSIL.

The genes are TRBV7-9 and TRBJ2-7; 9 bases fit TRBD1. With the DNA end fitting TRBJ2-5 better, the J assignment may be wrong. CDR3 length: 14 residues. Germline V gives CDR1 SEHNR, CDR2 FQNEAQ (reference sequence). The CDR3 DNA is TGTGCCAGCAGCGAGGACAGGGGTGGAGAGACCCAGTACTTC. Translating gives CASSEDRGGETQYF.

This CDR3 is CASSLASVGSYEQYF. In nucleotides, the CDR3 is TGTGCCAGCAGCTTAGCGTCAGTCGGCTCCTACGAGCAGTACTTC. The gene calls are TRBV7-3 and TRBJ2-7; D is unclear. V was clipped by 2 bases and J by 0 bases, with 11 bases between them. The CDR3 spans 15 residues. The germline gives CDR1 SGHTA, CDR2 FQGTGA.

The chain joins TRBV6-5 to TRBJ2-3; 10 positions match TRBD2. The CDR3 runs 16 residues. CDR1 and CDR2 from the germline V gene are MNHEY and SVGAGI. The V and J ends lost 7 bases and 3 bases, in that order; junction bases with no gene match: 10. CDR3 nucleotides: TGTGCCAGCACTCCGATCACTAGCGGGGTAACAGATACGCAGTATTTT. It translates to CASTPITSGVTDTQYF.

The V gene is TRBV5-4, the J gene TRBJ2-3; D may correspond to TRBD1 or TRBD2 (6 bases each). The CDR3 is 15 residues long. Germline CDR1 and CDR2: SGHNT and YYREEE (reference sequence). V lost 0 bases, J lost 4 bases, and 12 bases lay in between. The DNA of the CDR3 is TGTGCCAGCAGCTTGGCCGGTAGGGGGGCAGATACGCAGTATTTT. It encodes CASSLAGRGADTQYF. The full variable domain, completed using reference TRBV5-4 and TRBJ2-3, is ETGVTQSPTHLIKTRGQQVTLRCSSQSGHNTVSWYQQALGQGPQFIFQYYREEENGRGNFPPRFSGLQFPNYSSELNVNALELDDSALYLCASSLAGRGADTQYFGPGTRLTVL.

This clonotype was detected a few times. The chain uses TRBV3-1 and TRBJ1-2, with a weak D call TRBD1 (5 bases). V was cut by 4 bases and J by 4 bases, with 13 bases left in between. CDR3 length: 14 amino acids. Germline CDR1 LGHDT, CDR2 YNNKEL (reference sequence). CDR3 sequence: CASSLDTGSYGYTF. Written as DNA, the CDR3 is TGTGCCAGCAGCCTGGACACTGGGTCCTATGGCTACACCTTC.

V is TRBV27 and J is TRBJ2-6; D is undetermined. The CDR3 length is 15 residues. Germline values: CDR1 MNHEY, CDR2 SMNVEV (reference sequence). V lost 3 bases to trimming and J lost 1 base, with 7 bases between them. The CDR3 spells CASSFVYSGANVLTF. The CDR3 DNA follows: TGTGCCAGCAGTTTCGTGTATTCTGGGGCCAACGTCCTGACTTTC.

The chain has TRBV9 and TRBJ1-5; 9 nucleotides agree with TRBD1. V shed 0 bases and J 6 bases; nucleotides not matched to a gene: 7. This CDR3 spans 16 amino acids. Germline V gene lookup returns CDR1 SGDLS and CDR2 YYNGEE. The CDR3: CASSVDGGQGGQPQHF. The CDR3 nucleotides are TGTGCCAGCAGCGTAGATGGGGGACAGGGTGGTCAGCCCCAGCATTTT. The full variable domain, completed using reference TRBV9 and TRBJ1-5, is DSGVTQTPKHLITATGQRVTLRCSPRSGDLSVYWYQQSLDQGLQFLIQYYNGEERAKGNILERFSAQQFPDLHSELNLSSLELGDSALYFCASSVDGGQGGQPQHFGDGTRLSIL.

The rearrangement links TRBV29-1 to TRBJ2-5; TRBD1 agrees at 10 bases. Germline CDR1 SQVTM, CDR2 ANQGSEA. Trimming cost V 3 bases and J 4 bases; bases outside gene matches: 8. The length of the CDR3 is 15 residues. The CDR3 bases are TGCAGCGTTGATTCACCTGACAGGGGGCCAGAGACCCAGTACTTC. This encodes CSVDSPDRGPETQYF.

This clonotype was seen a single time. This chain connects TRBV12-3 or TRBV12-4 to TRBJ2-4; D is perhaps TRBD1 or TRBD2 (7 bases each). This CDR3 region has 13 residues. V lost 8 bases, J lost 1 base, and 9 bases lay in between. The CDR3 coding sequence is TGTGCCAGCCAGGGGGGGGCCAAAAACATTCAGTACTTC. It translates to CASQGGAKNIQYF.

In nucleotides, the CDR3 is TGTGCCAGCAGCCTAGAGGGGGGGCCCAGAGCAACGGGAGATACGCAGTATTTT. The encoded protein is CASSLEGGPRATGDTQYF. The chain recombines TRBV7-9 with TRBJ2-3, with a possible D match to TRBD2 (7 bases). CDR3 length equals 18 residues. Trimming took 5 bases from V and 5 from J, leaving 26 bases between them. Germline lookup yields CDR1 SEHNR and CDR2 FQNEAQ (reference sequence).

The chain joins TRBV4-3 to TRBJ2-2; the D gene is possibly TRBD1 (5 bases). This CDR3 region has 14 residues. V lost 2 bases to trimming and J lost 5 bases, with 9 bases between them. Looked up from germline, CDR1 is LGHNA and CDR2 is YSLEER. CDR3: CASSQSRTTGELFF. CDR3 sequence (DNA): TGCGCCAGCAGCCAATCCCGGACAACCGGGGAGCTGTTTTTT.

This chain joins TRBV7-8 and TRBJ2-6; no definite D call. Trimming left V 5 bases short and J 2 bases short, with 16 bases between. CDR3 length: 17 amino acids. The germline gives CDR1 SGHVS, CDR2 FQNEAQ. The CDR3 DNA follows: TGTGCCAGCAGCCGAGCACCTTTACTTACTGGGGCCAACGTCCTGACTTTC. Its translation is CASSRAPLLTGANVLTF. Full variable domain (rest looked up from reference TRBV7-8 and TRBJ2-6): GAGVSQSPRYKVAKRGQDVALRCDPISGHVSLFWYQQALGQGPEFLTYFQNEAQLDKSGLPSDRFFAERPEGSVSTLKIQRTQQEDSAVYLCASSRAPLLTGANVLTFGAGSRLTVL.

The V and J genes are TRBV12-3 or TRBV12-4 and TRBJ1-2, with unresolved D. There are 15 residues in the CDR3. The germline V and J ends were trimmed by 6 bases and 0 bases, with 14 bases remaining between them. The chain's CDR3 is CASSQVGVPNYGYTF. The DNA of the CDR3 is TGTGCCAGCAGCCAGGTGGGCGTACCTAACTATGGCTACACCTTC.

This clonotype was seen at least ten times. V and J are TRBV6-6 and TRBJ2-3; no clear D gene. Germline CDR1 reads MNHNY; CDR2 reads SVGAGI (reference sequence). Trimming shortened V by 2 bases and J by 5 bases, and 2 bases separated the two germline ends. The length of the CDR3 is 11 residues. CDR3 sequence: CASSYGDTQYF. Here the CDR3 DNA reads TGTGCCAGCAGTTACGGAGATACGCAGTATTTT.

V gene TRBV27 combines with J gene TRBJ2-5, with 7 bases that match TRBD1. Unmatched junction bases numbered 17, after V lost 8 bases and J lost 11 bases. CDR3 size: 14 residues. CDR1 is MNHEY, CDR2 SMNVEV, per germline (reference sequence). The CDR3 DNA reads TGTGCCAGCTTCGGTAGGGGGCGACCCTACAAGCAGTACTTC. Amino acids: CASFGRGRPYKQYF.

V is TRBV4-2 and J is TRBJ2-3; D unresolved. The CDR3 has 16 residues. Deletions cut 2 bases from V and 1 base from J, with 13 bases between. CDR1 LGHNA and CDR2 YNFKEQ come from the germline V gene. The CDR3 sequence is CASSQLMGPGTDTQYF. In DNA form, the CDR3 reads TGTGCCAGCAGCCAATTGATGGGTCCGGGCACAGATACGCAGTATTTT.

The V and J genes are TRBV30 and TRBJ1-2; weak D call: TRBD1 (6 bases). V shed 4 bases and J shed 4 bases, with 16 bases lying between them. This CDR3 contains 14 residues. Germline V CDR1 and CDR2: GTSNPN, SVGIG (reference sequence). Written as DNA, the CDR3 is TGTGCCTGGACGCTGGGGGGGCAGATCTATGGCTACACCTTC. It codes for CAWTLGGQIYGYTF.

The chain is built from TRBV20-1 and TRBJ2-3; D possibly corresponds to TRBD2 (5 bases). V lost 6 bases and J 5 bases, leaving 12 bases between the germline ends. CDR3 length: 12 amino acids. Germline CDR1 DFQATT, CDR2 SNEGSKA (reference sequence). CDR3 region: CSAARAEDTQYF. The CDR3 DNA follows: TGCAGTGCGGCCCGAGCGGAAGATACGCAGTATTTT.

This clonotype was recorded only once. This chain uses TRBV6-5 with TRBJ2-4; TRBD2 agrees at 11 bases. Germline trimming cut 5 bases from V and 3 bases from J; bases unmatched to any gene: 6. This CDR3 comprises 16 residues. CDR1 is MNHEY, CDR2 SVGAGI, per germline. The CDR3, as DNA: TGTGCCAGCAGTCACGGGCTAGCGGGGGGCAAAAACATTCAGTACTTC. This encodes CASSHGLAGGKNIQYF.

The chain joins TRBV20-1 to TRBJ2-7; unclear D gene. The ends were cut back, 6 bases at V and 1 base at J, with 10 bases in the middle. Germline V lookup: CDR1 DFQATT, CDR2 SNEGSKA (reference sequence). This CDR3 is built from 12 residues. CDR3 protein: CSALWSSYEQYF. The CDR3 region has the DNA TGCAGTGCCCTTTGGAGTTCCTACGAGCAGTACTTC.

The chain uses TRBV12-3 or TRBV12-4 and TRBJ2-5; D is undetermined. The DNA end is more similar to TRBJ2-7, so the J call may be wrong. The CDR3 covers 13 residues. CDR3 nucleotide sequence: TGTGCCAGCAGTTCCCCAATGGGTAACGAGCAGTACTTC. This gives the protein CASSSPMGNEQYF.

The chain uses TRBV6-6 and TRBJ2-7; TRBD1 matches 8 bases. The length of the CDR3 is 16 residues. V was pared by 0 bases and J by 2 bases, with 6 bases of the junction left unmatched. Germline CDR1 is MNHNY and CDR2 is SVGAGI (reference sequence). CDR3 coding DNA: TGTGCCAGCAGTTACTCGTTCAGGGGGCCCGCCTACGAGCAGTACTTC. Its protein is CASSYSFRGPAYEQYF.

V is TRBV7-9 and J is TRBJ1-5, with unresolved D. Trimming took 1 base from V and 6 from J, leaving 7 bases between them. This CDR3 is built from 13 residues. Germline lookup yields CDR1 SEHNR and CDR2 FQNEAQ (reference sequence). CDR3 region: CASSLEGIQPQHF. CDR3 coding DNA: TGTGCCAGCAGCTTAGAGGGAATTCAGCCCCAGCATTTT.